Listed below are T cell receptor beta chains from one sample, sequenced in a study of T cells in Graves' hyperthyroidism and ophthalmopathy. From the multiplex PCR reads, TCRdb called clonotypes with MiXCR, one entry per CDR3 protein. The table records under 400,000 distinct CDR3 sequences, approximately 13% of them present only once. Sequenced sample: blood. All receptors derive from a woman aged 60 to 75 with Graves' hyperthyroidism. Both conserved end residues are part of each CDR3. A D gene is named only where the DNA matches it firmly. A clone size is listed for some rows: how often the clone was seen (once, few, many), or a class if it is expanded.

d_call clone_size j_call v_call cdr3_nt cdr3_aa
- few TRBJ1-1 TRBV29-1 TGCAGCGTTGAAGATTTGAACACTGAAGCTTTCTTT CSVEDLNTEAFF
TRBD1 many TRBJ1-2 TRBV7-9 TGTGCCAGCAGCTTAGGGACAGGCCACTATGGCTACACCTTC CASSLGTGHYGYTF
- - TRBJ2-2 TRBV27 TGTGCCAGCAGTTCTTACAGGGTGGAGGACACCGGGGAGCTGTTTTTT CASSSYRVEDTGELFF
- - TRBJ2-1 TRBV4-2 TGTGCCAGCAGCCAAGATCGGGGAGCGACATGGGACAATGAGCAGTTCTTC CASSQDRGATWDNEQFF
- - TRBJ1-3 TRBV7-9 TGTGCCAGCAGACCTTGGACTAACAAGGGAAACACCATATATTTT CASRPWTNKGNTIYF
- many TRBJ1-5 TRBV6-1 TGTGCCAGCGTATTTGGGACACCGGATGAGCCCCAGCATTTT CASVFGTPDEPQHF
- - TRBJ2-3 TRBV12-5 TGTGCTAGTCTTGATGTCCCCGGGACGGATACGCAGTATTTT CASLDVPGTDTQYF
- many TRBJ2-7 TRBV4-1 TGCGCCAGCAGCCAAACAGGCAGGTCCTACGAGCAGTACTTC CASSQTGRSYEQYF
- many TRBJ1-5 TRBV7-8 TGTGCCAGCAGTTTAGGGGACAATCAGCCCCAGCATTTT CASSLGDNQPQHF
TRBD1 - TRBJ1-1 TRBV5-6 TGTGCCAGCAGGGCGACAGGGTACGCTGAAGCTTTCTTT CASRATGYAEAFF
- many TRBJ1-1 TRBV28 TGTGCCAGCAGTTTAGGGGCAGGGGCTGAAGCTTTCTTT CASSLGAGAEAFF
TRBD2 many TRBJ2-1 TRBV2 TGTGCCAGCAGGCTAGCGGGGAGCTCCTACAATGAGCAGTTCTTC CASRLAGSSYNEQFF
- many TRBJ2-7 TRBV18 TGTGCCAGCTCACCATGGAACAGGGAACACGAGCAGTACTTC CASSPWNREHEQYF
- - TRBJ2-5 TRBV6-1 TGTGCCACTTCACTAGGTCGAGAGACCCAGTACTTC CATSLGRETQYF
TRBD1 few TRBJ2-2 TRBV11-2 TGTGCCAGCAGCCCGGAAACTCTGACAGGGGGGAAAACCGGGGAGCTGTTTTTT CASSPETLTGGKTGELFF
TRBD2 - TRBJ2-1 TRBV2 TGTGCCAGCAGTGTCCAAGCGGGAGGGCCCCATGAGCAGTTCTTC CASSVQAGGPHEQFF
- - TRBJ1-2 TRBV12-3/TRBV12-4 TGTGCCAGCAGTTCCCGGAACAGGGTGCACTACACCTTC CASSSRNRVHYTF
TRBD2 many TRBJ2-3 TRBV7-3 TGTGCCAGCAGCTTAAGACTAGCGGGCCCCAGCACAGATACGCAGTATTTT CASSLRLAGPSTDTQYF
TRBD1 few TRBJ2-3 TRBV27 TGTGCCAGCAGTTTGAGCCTACAGGGGCCAAACACAGATACGCAGTATTTT CASSLSLQGPNTDTQYF
TRBD2 many TRBJ2-7 TRBV28 TGTGCCAGCAGTGAAGCGGGAGGCCGCACCCGCGAGCAGTACTTC CASSEAGGRTREQYF
TRBD2 many TRBJ2-7 TRBV19 TGTGCCAGTAGTCTCGGAGCGGGATACTCCTACGAGCAGTACTTC CASSLGAGYSYEQYF
- many TRBJ2-3 TRBV9 TGTGCCAGCAGCGTAGAGGCCTACACAGATACGCAGTATTTT CASSVEAYTDTQYF
- few TRBJ1-2 TRBV4-1 TGCGCCAGCAGCCCCCAGTTAGGGGACTATGGCTACACCTTC CASSPQLGDYGYTF
- many TRBJ2-6 TRBV20-1 TGCAGTGCTAAAGTGGGGGGCTCTGGGGCCAACGTCCTGACTTTC CSAKVGGSGANVLTF
- many TRBJ2-7 TRBV11-2 TGTGCCAGCAGCTACCCTCGTGTAGCGGCGTCCTACGAGCAGTACTTC CASSYPRVAASYEQYF
- few TRBJ2-2 TRBV7-8 TGTGCCAGCAGGTTGGAATCCGGGGAGCTGTTTTTT CASRLESGELFF
- few TRBJ2-1 TRBV5-1 TGCGCCAGCAGCTTGGAGGTAGCCGGCTCCGGTGAGCAGTTCTTC CASSLEVAGSGEQFF
- many TRBJ1-2 TRBV6-1 TGTGCCAGCAGTGAGGTGGCCCTCTATGGCTACACCTTC CASSEVALYGYTF
- many TRBJ2-5 TRBV9 TGTGCCAGCAGTTGGGATTCGCGAGAGACCCAGTACTTC CASSWDSRETQYF
- many TRBJ1-2 TRBV2 TGTGCCAGCAGTTTAACCGGGACCCTCTATGGCTACACCTTC CASSLTGTLYGYTF
- many TRBJ2-5 TRBV3-1 TGTGCCAGCAGCCAAGGAGTGGCCGGGTCGGGTGAGACCCAGTACTTC CASSQGVAGSGETQYF
- - TRBJ2-1 TRBV12-5 TGTGCTAGTGGAAAGGGACATATCTCCTACAATGAGCAGTTCTTC CASGKGHISYNEQFF
- few TRBJ2-2 TRBV24-1 TGTGCCACCCGGAAGAACACCGGGGAGCTGTTTTTT CATRKNTGELFF
TRBD2 - TRBJ2-3 TRBV12-3/TRBV12-4 TGTGCCAGCAGTCTTATCAGGCGGGGACTAGCGGGAGGGTTCACAGATACGCAGTATTTT CASSLIRRGLAGGFTDTQYF
TRBD2 many TRBJ2-3 TRBV7-2 TGTGCCAGCAGCTCGACTAGCGGGAGGGTCACAGATACGCAGTATTTT CASSSTSGRVTDTQYF
- many TRBJ2-5 TRBV27 TGTGCCAGCAGTTTTTCCCGACGCGGCCACTACCAAGAGACCCAGTACTTC CASSFSRRGHYQETQYF
- - TRBJ1-2 TRBV13 TGTGCCAGCAGCCCAGGAGGGTTGGGGCCAGGGGAAAATGGCTACACCTTC CASSPGGLGPGENGYTF
- - TRBJ2-4 TRBV19 TGTGCCAGTAGTGCACAGGGTGTCAAAAACATTCAGTACTTC CASSAQGVKNIQYF
TRBD2 many TRBJ2-7 TRBV27 TGTGCCAGCAGTCCTCCGGGACTAGCGGGAGGGCCCTCCCCTCTCGAGCAGTACTTC CASSPPGLAGGPSPLEQYF
- many TRBJ1-1 TRBV5-1 TGCGCCAGCAGCGTACTCATGAACACTGAAGCTTTCTTT CASSVLMNTEAFF